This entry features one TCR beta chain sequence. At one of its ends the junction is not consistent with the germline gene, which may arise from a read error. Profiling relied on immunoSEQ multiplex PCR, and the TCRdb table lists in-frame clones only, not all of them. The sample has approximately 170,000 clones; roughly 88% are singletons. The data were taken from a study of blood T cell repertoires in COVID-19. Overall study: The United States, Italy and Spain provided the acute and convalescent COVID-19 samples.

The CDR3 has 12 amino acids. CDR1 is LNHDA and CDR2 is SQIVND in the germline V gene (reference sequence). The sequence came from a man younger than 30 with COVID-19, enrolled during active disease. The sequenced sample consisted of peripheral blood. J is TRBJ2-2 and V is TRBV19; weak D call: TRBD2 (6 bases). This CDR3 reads CASSIDRGKLFF. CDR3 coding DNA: TGTGCCAGTAGTATAGATCGCGGGAAGCTGTTTTTT.